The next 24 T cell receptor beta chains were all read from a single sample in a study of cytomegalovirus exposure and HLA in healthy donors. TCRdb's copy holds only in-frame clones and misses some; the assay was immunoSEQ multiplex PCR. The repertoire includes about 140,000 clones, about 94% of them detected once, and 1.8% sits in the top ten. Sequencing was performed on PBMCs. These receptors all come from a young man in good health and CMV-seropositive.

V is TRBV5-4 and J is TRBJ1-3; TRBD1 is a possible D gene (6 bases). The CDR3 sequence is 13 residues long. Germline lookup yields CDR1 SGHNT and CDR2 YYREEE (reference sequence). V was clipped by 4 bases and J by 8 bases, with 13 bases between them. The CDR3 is CASSLPSGDTIYF. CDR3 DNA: TGTGCCAGCAGCCTTCCGTCAGGGGACACCATATATTTT.

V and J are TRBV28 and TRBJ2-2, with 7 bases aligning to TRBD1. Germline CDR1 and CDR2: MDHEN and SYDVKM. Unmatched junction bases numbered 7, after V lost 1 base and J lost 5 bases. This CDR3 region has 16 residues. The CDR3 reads CASSLSYPGQTGELFF. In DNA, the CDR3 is TGTGCCAGCAGTTTATCCTACCCGGGACAGACCGGGGAGCTGTTTTTT.

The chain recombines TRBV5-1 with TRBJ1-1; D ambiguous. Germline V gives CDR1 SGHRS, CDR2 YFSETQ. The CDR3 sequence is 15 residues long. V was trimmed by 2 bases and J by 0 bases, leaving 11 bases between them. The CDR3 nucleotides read TGCGCCAGCAGCTTAGGTGACACGCTGAACACTGAAGCTTTCTTT. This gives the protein CASSLGDTLNTEAFF.

Here the CDR3 reads CASSQRTPTDTQYF. The CDR3, as DNA: TGTGCCAGCAGCCAAAGGACTCCCACAGATACGCAGTATTTT. The rearrangement links TRBV4-2 to TRBJ2-3; TRBD2 might be the D (5 bases). The length of the CDR3 is 14 residues. Trimming removed 2 bases from V and 2 bases from J, with 8 bases in between. Germline lookup yields CDR1 LGHNA and CDR2 YNFKEQ.

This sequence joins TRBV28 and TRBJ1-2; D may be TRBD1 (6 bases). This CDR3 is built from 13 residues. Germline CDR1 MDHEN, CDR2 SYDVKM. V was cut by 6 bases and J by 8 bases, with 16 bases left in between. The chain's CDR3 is CASRGGASEGYTF. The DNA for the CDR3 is TGTGCCAGCAGAGGGGGAGCTTCTGAAGGCTACACCTTC.

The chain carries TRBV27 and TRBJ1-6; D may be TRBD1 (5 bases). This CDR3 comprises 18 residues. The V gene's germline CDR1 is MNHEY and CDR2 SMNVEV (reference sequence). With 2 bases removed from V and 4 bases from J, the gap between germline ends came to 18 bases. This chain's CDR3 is CASSLGFRDSVYNSPLHF. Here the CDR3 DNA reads TGTGCCAGCAGTTTAGGGTTCCGAGACAGTGTTTATAATTCACCCCTCCACTTT.

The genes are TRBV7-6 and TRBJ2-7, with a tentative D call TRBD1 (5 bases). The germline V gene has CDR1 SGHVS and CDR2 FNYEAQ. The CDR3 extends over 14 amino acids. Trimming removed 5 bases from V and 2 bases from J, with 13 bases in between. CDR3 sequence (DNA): TGTGCCAGCAGCCCCCCGGACAACCCCTACGAGCAGTACTTC. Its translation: CASSPPDNPYEQYF.

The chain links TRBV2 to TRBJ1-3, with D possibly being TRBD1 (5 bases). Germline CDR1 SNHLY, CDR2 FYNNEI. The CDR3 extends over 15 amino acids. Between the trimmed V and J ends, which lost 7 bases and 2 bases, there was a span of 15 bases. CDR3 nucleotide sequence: TGTGCCAGCAAACGACAACAACAGGCTGGAAACACCATATATTTT. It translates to CASKRQQQAGNTIYF.

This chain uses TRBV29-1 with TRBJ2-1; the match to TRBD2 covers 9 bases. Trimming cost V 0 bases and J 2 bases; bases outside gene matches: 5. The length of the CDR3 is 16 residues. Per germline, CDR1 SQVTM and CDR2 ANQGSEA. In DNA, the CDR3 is TGCAGCGTTGAAGATCAGGTAGCGGGAGCCTACAATGAGCAGTTCTTC. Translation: CSVEDQVAGAYNEQFF.

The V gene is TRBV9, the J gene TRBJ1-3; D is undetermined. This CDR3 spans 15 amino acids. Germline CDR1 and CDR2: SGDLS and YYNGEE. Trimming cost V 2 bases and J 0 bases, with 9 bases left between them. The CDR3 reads CASSVAGPSGNTIYF. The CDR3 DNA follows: TGTGCCAGCAGCGTCGCAGGCCCCTCTGGAAACACCATATATTTT. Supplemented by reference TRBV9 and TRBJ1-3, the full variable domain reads DSGVTQTPKHLITATGQRVTLRCSPRSGDLSVYWYQQSLDQGLQFLIQYYNGEERAKGNILERFSAQQFPDLHSELNLSSLELGDSALYFCASSVAGPSGNTIYFGEGSWLTVV.

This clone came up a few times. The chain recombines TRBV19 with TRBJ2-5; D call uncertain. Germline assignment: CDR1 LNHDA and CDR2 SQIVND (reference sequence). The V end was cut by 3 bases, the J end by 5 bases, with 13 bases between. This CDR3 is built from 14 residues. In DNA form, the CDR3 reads TGTGCCAGTAGTATGGCCCGCACCGTTGAGACCCAGTACTTC. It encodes CASSMARTVETQYF.

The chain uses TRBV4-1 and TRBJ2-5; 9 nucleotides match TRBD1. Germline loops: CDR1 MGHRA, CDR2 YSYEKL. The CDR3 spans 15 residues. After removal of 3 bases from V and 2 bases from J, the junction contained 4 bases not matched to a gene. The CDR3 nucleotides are TGCGCCAGCAGCCAGCTAGACAGGGGGCAAGAGACCCAGTACTTC. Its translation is CASSQLDRGQETQYF.

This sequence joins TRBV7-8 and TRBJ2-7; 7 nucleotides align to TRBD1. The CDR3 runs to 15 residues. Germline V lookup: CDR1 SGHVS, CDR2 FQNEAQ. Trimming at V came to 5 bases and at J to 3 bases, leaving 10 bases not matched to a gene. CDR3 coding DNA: TGTGCCAGCAGCCAGGGCGGCAGGGGGTACTACGAGCAGTACTTC. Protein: CASSQGGRGYYEQYF.

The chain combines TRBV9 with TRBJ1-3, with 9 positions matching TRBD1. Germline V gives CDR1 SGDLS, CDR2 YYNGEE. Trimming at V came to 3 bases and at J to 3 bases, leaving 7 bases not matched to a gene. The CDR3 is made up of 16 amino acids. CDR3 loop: CASSAPTGGNGNTIYF. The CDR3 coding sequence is TGTGCCAGCAGCGCCCCCACAGGGGGCAATGGAAACACCATATATTTT.

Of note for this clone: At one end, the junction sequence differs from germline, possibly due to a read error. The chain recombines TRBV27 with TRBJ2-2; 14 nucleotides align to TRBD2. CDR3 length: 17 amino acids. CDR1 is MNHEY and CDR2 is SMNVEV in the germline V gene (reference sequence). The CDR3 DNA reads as TGTGCCAGCAGCCTCGGGACTAGCGGGAGTAACACCGAGGAGCTGTTTTTT. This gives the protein CASSLGTSGSNTEELFF.

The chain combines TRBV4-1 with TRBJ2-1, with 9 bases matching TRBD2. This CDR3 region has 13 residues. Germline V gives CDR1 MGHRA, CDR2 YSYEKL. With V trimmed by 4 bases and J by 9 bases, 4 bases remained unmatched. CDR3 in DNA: TGCGCCAGCAGCCCGCGGACTAGCGCTGAGCAGTTCTTC. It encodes CASSPRTSAEQFF.

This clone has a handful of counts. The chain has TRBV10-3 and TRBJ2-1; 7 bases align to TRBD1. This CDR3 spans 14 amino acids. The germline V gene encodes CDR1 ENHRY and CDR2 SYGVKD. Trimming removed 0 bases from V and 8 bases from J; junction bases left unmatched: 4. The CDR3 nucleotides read TGTGCCATCAGTGAGTCCGACAGGGCCTATGAGCAGTTCTTC. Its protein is CAISESDRAYEQFF.

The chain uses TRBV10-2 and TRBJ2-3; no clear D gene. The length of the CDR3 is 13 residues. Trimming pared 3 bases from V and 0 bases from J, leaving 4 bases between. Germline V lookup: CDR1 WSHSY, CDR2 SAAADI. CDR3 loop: CASSDPSTDTQYF. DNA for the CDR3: TGCGCCAGCAGTGACCCTAGCACAGATACGCAGTATTTT.

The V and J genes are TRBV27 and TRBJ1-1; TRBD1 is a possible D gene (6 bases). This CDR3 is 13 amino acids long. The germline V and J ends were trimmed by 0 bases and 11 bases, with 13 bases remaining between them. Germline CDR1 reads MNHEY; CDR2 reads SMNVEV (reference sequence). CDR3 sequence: CASSLSPRGMAFF. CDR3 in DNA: TGTGCCAGCAGTTTATCGCCCAGGGGAATGGCTTTCTTT.

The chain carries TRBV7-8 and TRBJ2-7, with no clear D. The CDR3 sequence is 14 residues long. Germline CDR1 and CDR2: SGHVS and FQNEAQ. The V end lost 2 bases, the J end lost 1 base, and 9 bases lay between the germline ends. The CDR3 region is CASSLWFGSYEQYF. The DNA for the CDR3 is TGTGCCAGCAGCTTATGGTTCGGGTCCTACGAGCAGTACTTC.

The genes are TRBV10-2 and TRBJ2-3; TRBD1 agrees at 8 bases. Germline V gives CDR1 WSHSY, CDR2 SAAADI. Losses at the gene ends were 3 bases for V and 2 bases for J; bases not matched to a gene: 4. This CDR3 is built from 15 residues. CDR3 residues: CASSDRDRFTDTQYF. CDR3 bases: TGCGCCAGCAGTGATAGGGACAGGTTCACAGATACGCAGTATTTT.

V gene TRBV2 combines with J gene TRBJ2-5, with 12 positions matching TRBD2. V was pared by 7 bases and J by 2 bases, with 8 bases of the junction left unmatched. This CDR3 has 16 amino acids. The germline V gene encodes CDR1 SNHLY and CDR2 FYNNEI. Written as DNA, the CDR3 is TGTGCCAGCAACGAAGGACTAGCGGGATTACAAGAGACCCAGTACTTC. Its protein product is CASNEGLAGLQETQYF.

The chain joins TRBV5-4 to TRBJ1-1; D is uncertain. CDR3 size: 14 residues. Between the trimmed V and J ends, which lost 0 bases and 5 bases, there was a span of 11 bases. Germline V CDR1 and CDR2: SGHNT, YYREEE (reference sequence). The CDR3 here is CASSLVTGGTEAFF. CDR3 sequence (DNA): TGTGCCAGCAGCTTGGTCACGGGCGGGACTGAAGCTTTCTTT.

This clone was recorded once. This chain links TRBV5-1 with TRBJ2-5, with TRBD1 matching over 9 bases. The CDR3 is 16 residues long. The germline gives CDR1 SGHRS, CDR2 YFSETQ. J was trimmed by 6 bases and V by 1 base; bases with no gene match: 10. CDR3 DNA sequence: TGCGCCAGCAGCTTGTCTACGGGACAGGGTATGAAGACCCAGTACTTC. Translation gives CASSLSTGQGMKTQYF.